The rows below give T cell receptor beta chains drawn from one sample of a study of technical replicates of blood from a few donors. Assay used: immunoSEQ multiplex PCR; TCRdb lists only in-frame clones, some missing. The data hold tens of thousands of clones, with approximately 90% observed a single time. Sequencing was carried out using PBMCs. The receptors were gathered from a human donor in good health. Some clones in this sample may be carry-over from other donors' samples. The CDR3 runs from the conserved cysteine through the conserved F or W. The D gene is left open where the match is weak. The listing skips clone size in some rows; elsewhere it reads once, few, many or a size class.

V gene	J gene	clone size	CDR3 length	D gene	CDR3 DNA	CDR3 protein
TRBV6-1	TRBJ2-1	-	13	TRBD2	TGTGCCAGCGGGGGGACTAGCCAGAATGAGCAGTTCTTC	CASGGTSQNEQFF
TRBV20-1	TRBJ2-5	-	11	-	TGCAGTGCTTCCGGGAAAGAGACCCAGTACTTC	CSASGKETQYF
TRBV4-2	TRBJ2-1	medium-sized	16	TRBD2	TGTGCCAGCAGCCGCGATACTAGCGGGAGTTACAATGAGCAGTTCTTC	CASSRDTSGSYNEQFF
TRBV27	TRBJ1-2	-	15	-	TGTGCCAGCAGTTTATCGATGGGACTTGACTATGGCTACACCTTC	CASSLSMGLDYGYTF
TRBV4-1	TRBJ1-5	-	16	TRBD1	TGCGCCAGCAGCAGAGGGGGCCTTGAGCGCAATCAGCCCCAGCATTTT	CASSRGGLERNQPQHF
TRBV29-1	TRBJ2-5	-	15	-	TGCAGCGCGGGGGTTGGGGGACTCCCCCAAGAGACCCAGTACTTC	CSAGVGGLPQETQYF
TRBV6-1	TRBJ2-3	-	14	-	TGTGCCAGCGTGGGCACAAGGAGCACAGATACGCAGTATTTT	CASVGTRSTDTQYF
TRBV30	TRBJ2-1	-	14	-	TGTGCCTGGGGAGGGCCCGAGTCCTACAATGAGCAGTTCTTC	CAWGGPESYNEQFF
TRBV6-5	TRBJ2-7	-	14	TRBD1	TGTGCCAGCAGATCGAGACAGGGTCTAGGCGAGCAGTACTTC	CASRSRQGLGEQYF
TRBV7-2	TRBJ2-7	-	14	-	TGTGCCAGCAGAGCGCAGGGGCCAACCTACGAGCAGTACTTC	CASRAQGPTYEQYF
TRBV2	TRBJ1-2	-	14	TRBD1	TGTGCCAGCACTGGACAGGGCCCTCTCTATGGCTACACCTTC	CASTGQGPLYGYTF
TRBV6-4	TRBJ2-3	once	15	TRBD1	TGTGCCAGCAGTGACGGGACAGGGGGCGCTTCTCCGCAGTATTTT	CASSDGTGGASPQYF
TRBV6-1	TRBJ2-7	-	14	-	TGTGCCAGCAGTGGAGATCTCCTAACGTACGAGCAGTACTTC	CASSGDLLTYEQYF
TRBV7-6	TRBJ2-7	-	16	TRBD1	TGTGCCAGCAGCTCCAGACAGGGGAAAAACCCCTACGAGCAGTACTTC	CASSSRQGKNPYEQYF
TRBV7-2	TRBJ2-1	-	15	TRBD2	TGTGCCAGCAGCTACGGACTAGCGGGAGTTGATGAGCAGTTCTTC	CASSYGLAGVDEQFF